Listed below are T cell receptor beta chains from one sample, sequenced in a study of response to subunit inactivated influenza vaccine. MiXCR, applied by TCRdb to the RT-PCR reads, yields one record per CDR3 protein. This sample carries 500,000 to 550,000 distinct CDR3 sequences, around 25% of them seen once, and the ten largest clones take approximately 2.9%. These data were likewise used in another study, on T cells expressing NK-cell markers.

This specimen consisted of CD4+ T cells sorted from PBMCs, obtained 11 to 12 days after vaccination. The receptors originated from a man between 50 and 59 years old who received an inactivated influenza vaccine. Both conserved end residues are part of each CDR3.

TRBJ2-7 | TRBV4-3 | CASSQEVASHSYEQYF
TRBJ2-3 | TRBV9 | CASSGTSGDTDTQYF
TRBJ2-1 | TRBV7-9 | CATTFPAGTILMFF
TRBJ2-5 | TRBV4-2 | CASSQGTSGGAAETQYF
TRBJ1-1 | TRBV19 | CATKRTGGMNTEAFF
TRBJ2-5 | TRBV20-1 | CSARKPGAEETQYF
TRBJ2-7 | TRBV6-1 | CASSPDWDQTYEQYF
TRBJ2-3 | TRBV20-1 | CSALPGRGERTDTQYF
TRBJ2-1 | TRBV24-1 | CATSRFTGAGNEQFF
TRBJ2-2 | TRBV7-2 | CASSIRDRPGELFF
TRBJ1-6 | TRBV7-8 | CASSSGGSGSPLHF
TRBJ1-2 | TRBV10-3 | CATQGGGDYGYTF
TRBJ2-1 | TRBV27 | CASRISGGIYNEQFF
TRBJ2-5 | TRBV12-3/TRBV12-4 | CASSLAPGTSGEETQYF
TRBJ2-7 | TRBV12-3/TRBV12-4 | CASSSMTGGRNEQYF
TRBJ1-4 | TRBV5-1 | CASSLGQENEKLFF
TRBJ2-7 | TRBV6-1 | CASRGLAGSYEQYF
TRBJ1-5 | TRBV2 | CASSEDGGFNQPQHF
TRBJ1-2 | TRBV27 | CASSFQGDYGYTF
TRBJ2-7 | TRBV6-2/TRBV6-3 | CASRRAATYEQYF
TRBJ2-3 | TRBV3-1 | CASSPRLAGHTDTQYF
TRBJ1-5 | TRBV12-3/TRBV12-4 | CASSLRTPHNQPQHF
TRBJ1-2 | TRBV3-1 | CASSSTGLLGYTF
TRBJ2-1 | TRBV3-1 | CASSPYPGAGGGTYEQFF
TRBJ2-7 | TRBV29-1 | CSVEAPPGTGTYEQYF
TRBJ1-3 | TRBV6-1 | CASSLGHFSGNTIYF
TRBJ2-2 | TRBV7-6 | CASTLGQGHTGELFF
TRBJ1-5 | TRBV12-3/TRBV12-4 | CASSLDRYQPQHF
TRBJ2-7 | TRBV5-1 | CASSLGAGETHEQYF
TRBJ1-2 | TRBV18 | CASSPKRGAGYTF
TRBJ2-3 | TRBV20-1 | CSADTRLAGMDTQYF
TRBJ2-7 | TRBV7-6 | CASSLAYGTYEQYF
TRBJ1-1 | TRBV7-9 | CASSLDKGTEAFF
TRBJ1-5 | TRBV12-3/TRBV12-4 | CASSYRYRDNDQPQHF
TRBJ2-7 | TRBV3-1 | CASSRGSEQYF
TRBJ2-1 | TRBV11-2 | CASSQHTVNEQFF
TRBJ2-5 | TRBV24-1 | CATSDYGGQETQYF
TRBJ1-5 | TRBV7-2 | CASSSTRGFQPQHF
TRBJ2-5 | TRBV10-3 | CAISARDRIEETQYF
TRBJ2-1 | TRBV5-1 | CASSLERGFEQFF
TRBJ2-7 | TRBV9 | CASSVDRLQGEQYF
TRBJ1-2 | TRBV25-1 | CASSVLKGSYTF
TRBJ1-2 | TRBV27 | CASSSPGEGYTF
TRBJ2-4 | TRBV12-3/TRBV12-4 | CASSSLAGVGKNIQYF
TRBJ2-1 | TRBV20-1 | CSARSGAGAGEQFF
TRBJ1-1 | TRBV4-1 | CASTRTGQDPEAFF
TRBJ2-1 | TRBV20-1 | CSARGTGSSYNEQFF
TRBJ2-2 | TRBV6-5 | CASSYGTALTGELFF
TRBJ2-2 | TRBV30 | CAWTGTGNTGELFF
TRBJ1-1 | TRBV5-1 | CASSDGTGMDTEAFF
TRBJ1-1 | TRBV7-9 | CASSTEAGGTEAFF
TRBJ2-2 | TRBV11-2 | CASSLWDQGGTGELFF
TRBJ2-1 | TRBV7-9 | CASSLSIGDNEQFF
TRBJ1-5 | TRBV20-1 | CSARLGQGGQPQHF
TRBJ2-2 | TRBV27 | CASSWAGELFF
TRBJ1-6 | TRBV7-2 | CASSLAGKDSPLHF
TRBJ2-2 | TRBV19 | CASSDTNHQELFF
TRBJ2-1 | TRBV10-3 | CAISKIAGSYNEQFF
TRBJ2-3 | TRBV20-1 | CSAREGTAIGTQYF